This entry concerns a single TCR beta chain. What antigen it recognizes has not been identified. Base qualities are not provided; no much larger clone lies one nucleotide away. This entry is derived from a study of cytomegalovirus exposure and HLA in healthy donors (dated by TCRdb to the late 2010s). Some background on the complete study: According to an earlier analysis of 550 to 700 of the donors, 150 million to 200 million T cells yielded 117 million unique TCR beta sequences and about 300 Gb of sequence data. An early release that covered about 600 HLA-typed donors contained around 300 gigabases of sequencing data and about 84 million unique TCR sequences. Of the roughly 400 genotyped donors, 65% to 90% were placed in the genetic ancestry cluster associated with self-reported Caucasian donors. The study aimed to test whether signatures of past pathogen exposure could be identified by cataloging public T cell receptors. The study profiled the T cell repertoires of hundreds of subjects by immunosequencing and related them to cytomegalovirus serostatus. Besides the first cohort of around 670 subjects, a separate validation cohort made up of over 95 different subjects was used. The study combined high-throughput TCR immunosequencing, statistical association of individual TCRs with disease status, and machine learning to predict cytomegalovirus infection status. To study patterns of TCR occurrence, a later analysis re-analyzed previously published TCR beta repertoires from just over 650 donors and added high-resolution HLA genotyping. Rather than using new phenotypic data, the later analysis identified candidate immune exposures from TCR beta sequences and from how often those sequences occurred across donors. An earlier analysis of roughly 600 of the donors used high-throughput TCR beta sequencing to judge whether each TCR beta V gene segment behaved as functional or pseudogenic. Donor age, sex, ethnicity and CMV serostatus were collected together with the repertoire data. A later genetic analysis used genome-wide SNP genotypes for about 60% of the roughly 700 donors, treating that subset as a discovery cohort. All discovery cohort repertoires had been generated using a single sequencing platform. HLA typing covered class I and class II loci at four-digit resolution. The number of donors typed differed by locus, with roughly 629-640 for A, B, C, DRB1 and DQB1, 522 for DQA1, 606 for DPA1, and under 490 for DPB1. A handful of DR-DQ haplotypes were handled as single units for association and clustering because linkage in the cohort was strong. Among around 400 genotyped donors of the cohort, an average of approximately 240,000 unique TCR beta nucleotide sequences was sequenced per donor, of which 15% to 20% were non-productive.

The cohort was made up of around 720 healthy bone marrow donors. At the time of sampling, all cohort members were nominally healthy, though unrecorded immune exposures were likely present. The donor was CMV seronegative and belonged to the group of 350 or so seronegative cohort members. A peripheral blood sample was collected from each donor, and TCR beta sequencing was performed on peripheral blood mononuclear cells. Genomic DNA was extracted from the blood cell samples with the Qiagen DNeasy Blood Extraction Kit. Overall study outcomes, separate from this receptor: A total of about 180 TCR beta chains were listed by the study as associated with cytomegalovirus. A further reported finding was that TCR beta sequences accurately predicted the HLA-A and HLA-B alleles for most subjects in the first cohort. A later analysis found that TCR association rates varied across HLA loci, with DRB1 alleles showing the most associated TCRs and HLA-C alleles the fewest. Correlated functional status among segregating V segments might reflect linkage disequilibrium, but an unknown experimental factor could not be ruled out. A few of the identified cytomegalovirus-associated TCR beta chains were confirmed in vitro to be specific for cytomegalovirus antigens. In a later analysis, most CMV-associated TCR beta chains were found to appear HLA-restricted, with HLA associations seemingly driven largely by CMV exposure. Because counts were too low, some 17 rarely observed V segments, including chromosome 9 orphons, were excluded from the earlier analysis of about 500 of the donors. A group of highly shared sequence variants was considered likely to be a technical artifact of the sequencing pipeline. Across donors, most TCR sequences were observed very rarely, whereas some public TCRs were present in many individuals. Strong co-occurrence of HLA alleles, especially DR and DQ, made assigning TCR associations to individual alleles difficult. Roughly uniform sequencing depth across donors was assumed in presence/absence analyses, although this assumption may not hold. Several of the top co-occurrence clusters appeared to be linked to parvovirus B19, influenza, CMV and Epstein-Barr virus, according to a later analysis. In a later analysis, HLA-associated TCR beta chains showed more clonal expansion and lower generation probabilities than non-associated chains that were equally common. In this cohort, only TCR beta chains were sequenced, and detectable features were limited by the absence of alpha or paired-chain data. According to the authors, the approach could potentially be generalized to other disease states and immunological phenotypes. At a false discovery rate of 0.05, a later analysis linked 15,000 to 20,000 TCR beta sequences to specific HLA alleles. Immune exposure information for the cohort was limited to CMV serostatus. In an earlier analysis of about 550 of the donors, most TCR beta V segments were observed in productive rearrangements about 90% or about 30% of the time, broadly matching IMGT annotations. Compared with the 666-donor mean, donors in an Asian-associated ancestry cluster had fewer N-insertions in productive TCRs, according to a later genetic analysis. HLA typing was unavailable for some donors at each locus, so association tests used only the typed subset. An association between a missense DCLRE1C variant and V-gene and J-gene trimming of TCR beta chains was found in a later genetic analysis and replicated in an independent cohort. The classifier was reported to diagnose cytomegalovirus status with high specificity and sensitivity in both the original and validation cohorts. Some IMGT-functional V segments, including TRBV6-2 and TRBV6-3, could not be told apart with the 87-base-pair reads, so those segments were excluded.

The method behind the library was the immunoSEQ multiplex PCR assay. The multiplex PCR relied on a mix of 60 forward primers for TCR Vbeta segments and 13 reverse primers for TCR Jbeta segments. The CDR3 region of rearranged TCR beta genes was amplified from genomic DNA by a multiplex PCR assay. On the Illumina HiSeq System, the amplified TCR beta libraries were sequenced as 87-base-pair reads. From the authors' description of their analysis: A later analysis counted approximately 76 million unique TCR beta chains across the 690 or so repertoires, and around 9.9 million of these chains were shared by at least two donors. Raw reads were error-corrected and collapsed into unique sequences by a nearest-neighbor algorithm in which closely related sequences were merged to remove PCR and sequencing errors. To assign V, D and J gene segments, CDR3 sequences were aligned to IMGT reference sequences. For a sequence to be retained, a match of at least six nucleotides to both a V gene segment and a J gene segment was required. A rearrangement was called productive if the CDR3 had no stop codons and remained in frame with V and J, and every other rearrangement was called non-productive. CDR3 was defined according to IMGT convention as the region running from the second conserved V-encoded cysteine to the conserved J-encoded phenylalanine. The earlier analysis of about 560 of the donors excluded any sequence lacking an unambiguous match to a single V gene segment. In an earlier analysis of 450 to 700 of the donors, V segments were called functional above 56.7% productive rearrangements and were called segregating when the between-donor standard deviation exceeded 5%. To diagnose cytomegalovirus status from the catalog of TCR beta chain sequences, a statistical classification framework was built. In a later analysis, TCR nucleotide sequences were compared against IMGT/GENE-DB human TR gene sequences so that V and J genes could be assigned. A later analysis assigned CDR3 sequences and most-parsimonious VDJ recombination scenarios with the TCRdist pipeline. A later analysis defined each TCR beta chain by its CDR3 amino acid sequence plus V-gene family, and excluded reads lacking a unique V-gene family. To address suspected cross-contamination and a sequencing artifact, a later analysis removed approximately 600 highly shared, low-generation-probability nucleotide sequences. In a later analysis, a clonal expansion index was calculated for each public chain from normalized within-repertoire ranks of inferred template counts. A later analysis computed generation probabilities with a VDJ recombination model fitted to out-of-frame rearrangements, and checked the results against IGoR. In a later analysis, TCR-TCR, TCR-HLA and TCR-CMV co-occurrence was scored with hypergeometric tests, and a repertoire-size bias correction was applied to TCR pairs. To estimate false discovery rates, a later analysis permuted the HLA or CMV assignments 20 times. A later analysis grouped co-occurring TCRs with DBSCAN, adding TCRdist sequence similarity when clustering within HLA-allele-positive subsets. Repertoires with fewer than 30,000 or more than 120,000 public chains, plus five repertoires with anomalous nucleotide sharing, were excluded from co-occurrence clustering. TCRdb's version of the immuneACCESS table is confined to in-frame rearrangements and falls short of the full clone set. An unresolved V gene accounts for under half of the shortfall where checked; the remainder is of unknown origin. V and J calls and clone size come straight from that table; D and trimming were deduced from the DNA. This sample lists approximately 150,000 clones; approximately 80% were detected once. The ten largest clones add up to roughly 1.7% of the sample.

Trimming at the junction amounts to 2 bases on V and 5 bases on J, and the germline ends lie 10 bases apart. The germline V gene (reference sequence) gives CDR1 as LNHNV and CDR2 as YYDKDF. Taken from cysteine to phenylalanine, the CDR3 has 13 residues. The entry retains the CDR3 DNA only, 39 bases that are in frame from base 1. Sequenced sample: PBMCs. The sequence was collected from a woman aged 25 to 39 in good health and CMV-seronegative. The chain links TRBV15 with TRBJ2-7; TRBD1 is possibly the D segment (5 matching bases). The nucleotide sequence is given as TGTGCCACCAGCAGACCAGGGAAGCACGAGCAGTACTTC. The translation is CATSRPGKHEQYF.